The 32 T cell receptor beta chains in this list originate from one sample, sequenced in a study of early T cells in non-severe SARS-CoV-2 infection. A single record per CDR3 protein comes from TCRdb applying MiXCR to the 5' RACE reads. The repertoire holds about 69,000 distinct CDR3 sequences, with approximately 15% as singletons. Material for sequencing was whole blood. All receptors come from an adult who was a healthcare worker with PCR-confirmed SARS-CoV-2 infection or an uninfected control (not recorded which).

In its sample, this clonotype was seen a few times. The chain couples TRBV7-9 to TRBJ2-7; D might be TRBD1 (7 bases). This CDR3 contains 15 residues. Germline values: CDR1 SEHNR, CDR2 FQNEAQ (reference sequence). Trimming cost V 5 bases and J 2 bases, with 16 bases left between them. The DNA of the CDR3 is TGTGCCAGCAGCCCACCTGGCAGGGGGGCCTACGAGCAGTACTTC. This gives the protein CASSPPGRGAYEQYF.

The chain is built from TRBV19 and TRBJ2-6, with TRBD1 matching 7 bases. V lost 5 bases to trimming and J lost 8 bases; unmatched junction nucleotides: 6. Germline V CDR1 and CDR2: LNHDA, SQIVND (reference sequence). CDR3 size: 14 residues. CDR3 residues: CASSETGTPNVLTF. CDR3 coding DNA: TGTGCCAGTAGTGAGACAGGGACCCCCAACGTCCTGACTTTC.

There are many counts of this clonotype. CDR3 in amino acids: CASSQDQGAPAKNIQYF. CDR3 sequence (DNA): TGTGCCAGCAGCCAAGACCAGGGGGCACCAGCCAAAAACATTCAGTACTTC. The chain uses TRBV4-2 and TRBJ2-4; TRBD1 aligns across 8 bases. Germline assignment: CDR1 LGHNA and CDR2 YNFKEQ. The CDR3 totals 17 residues. Losses at the gene ends were 0 bases for V and 0 bases for J; bases not matched to a gene: 4.

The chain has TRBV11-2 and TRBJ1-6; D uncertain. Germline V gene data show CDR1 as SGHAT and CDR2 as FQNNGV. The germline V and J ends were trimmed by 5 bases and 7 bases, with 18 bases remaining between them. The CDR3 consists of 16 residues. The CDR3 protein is CASSPESGILNSPLHF. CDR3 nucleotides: TGTGCCAGCAGCCCCGAATCGGGGATCTTAAATTCACCCCTCCACTTT.

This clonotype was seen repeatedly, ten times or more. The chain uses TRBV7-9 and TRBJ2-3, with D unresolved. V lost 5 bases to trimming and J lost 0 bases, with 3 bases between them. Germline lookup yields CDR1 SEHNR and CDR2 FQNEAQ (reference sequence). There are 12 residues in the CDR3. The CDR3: CASSPSTDTQYF. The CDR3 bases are TGTGCCAGCAGCCCAAGCACAGATACGCAGTATTTT.

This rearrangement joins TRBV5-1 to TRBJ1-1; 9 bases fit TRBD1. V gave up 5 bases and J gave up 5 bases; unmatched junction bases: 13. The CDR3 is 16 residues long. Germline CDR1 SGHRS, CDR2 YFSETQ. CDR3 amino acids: CASRDRTGERRTEAFF. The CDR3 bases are TGCGCCAGCAGAGATAGGACAGGGGAAAGGCGTACTGAAGCTTTCTTT.

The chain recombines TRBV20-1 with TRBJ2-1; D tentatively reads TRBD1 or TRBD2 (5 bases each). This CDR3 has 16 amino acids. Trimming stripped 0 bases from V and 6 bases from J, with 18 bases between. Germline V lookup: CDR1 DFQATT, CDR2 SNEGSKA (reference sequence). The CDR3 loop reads CSARDLRGLTGNEQFF. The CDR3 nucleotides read TGCAGTGCTAGAGATTTGAGGGGATTAACTGGCAATGAGCAGTTCTTC.

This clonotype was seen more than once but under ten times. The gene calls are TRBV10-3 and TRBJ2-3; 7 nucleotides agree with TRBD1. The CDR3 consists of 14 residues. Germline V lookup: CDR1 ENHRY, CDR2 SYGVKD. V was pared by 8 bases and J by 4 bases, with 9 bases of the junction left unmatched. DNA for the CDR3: TGTGCCATCTCGACAGGGATAGACGCAGATACGCAGTATTTT. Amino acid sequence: CAISTGIDADTQYF.

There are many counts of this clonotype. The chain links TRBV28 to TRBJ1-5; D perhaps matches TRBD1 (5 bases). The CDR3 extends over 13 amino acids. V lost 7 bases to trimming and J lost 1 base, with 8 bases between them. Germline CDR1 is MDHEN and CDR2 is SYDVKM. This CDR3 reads CASNEGSNQPQHF. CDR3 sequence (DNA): TGTGCCAGCAATGAGGGGAGCAATCAGCCCCAGCATTTT.

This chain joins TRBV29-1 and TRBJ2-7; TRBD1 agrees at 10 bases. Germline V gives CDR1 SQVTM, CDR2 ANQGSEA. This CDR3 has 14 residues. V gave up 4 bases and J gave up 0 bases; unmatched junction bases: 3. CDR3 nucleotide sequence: TGCAGCGTTGTCAGGACAGGGGGCTCCTACGAGCAGTACTTC. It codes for CSVVRTGGSYEQYF.

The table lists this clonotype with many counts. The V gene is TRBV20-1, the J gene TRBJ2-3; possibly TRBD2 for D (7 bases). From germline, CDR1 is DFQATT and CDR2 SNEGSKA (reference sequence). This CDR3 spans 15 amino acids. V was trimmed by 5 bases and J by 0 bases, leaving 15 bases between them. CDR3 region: CSAPRGGESTDTQYF. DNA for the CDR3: TGCAGTGCTCCAAGAGGGGGGGAAAGCACAGATACGCAGTATTTT.

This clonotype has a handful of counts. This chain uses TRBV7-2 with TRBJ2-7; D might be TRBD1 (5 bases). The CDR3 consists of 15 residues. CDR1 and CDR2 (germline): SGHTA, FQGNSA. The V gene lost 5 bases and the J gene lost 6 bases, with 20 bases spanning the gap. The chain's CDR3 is CASSPLTASTSEQYF. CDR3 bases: TGTGCCAGCAGCCCATTGACAGCCTCGACCTCCGAGCAGTACTTC.

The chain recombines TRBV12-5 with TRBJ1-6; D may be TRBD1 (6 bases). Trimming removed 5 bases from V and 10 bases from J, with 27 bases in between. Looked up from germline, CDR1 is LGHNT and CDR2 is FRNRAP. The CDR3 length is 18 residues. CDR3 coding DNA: TGTGCTAGTGGTCCCCAACGGGACACGGGCCAATTTTACTCACCCCTCCACTTT. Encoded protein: CASGPQRDTGQFYSPLHF.

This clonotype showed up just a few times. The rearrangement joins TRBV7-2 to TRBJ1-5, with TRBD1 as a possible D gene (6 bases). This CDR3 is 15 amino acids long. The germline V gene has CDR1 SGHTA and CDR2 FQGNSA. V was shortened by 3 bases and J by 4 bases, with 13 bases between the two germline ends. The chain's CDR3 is CASSLWQGSNQPQHF. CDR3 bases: TGTGCCAGCAGCTTGTGGCAGGGGAGTAATCAGCCCCAGCATTTT.

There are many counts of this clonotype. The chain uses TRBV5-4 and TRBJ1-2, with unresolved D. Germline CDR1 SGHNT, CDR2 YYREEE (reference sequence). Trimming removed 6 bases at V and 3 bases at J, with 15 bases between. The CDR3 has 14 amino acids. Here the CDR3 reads CASTQPDGDYGYTF. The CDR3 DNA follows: TGTGCCAGCACCCAACCCGACGGGGACTATGGCTACACCTTC. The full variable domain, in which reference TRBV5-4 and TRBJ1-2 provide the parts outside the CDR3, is ETGVTQSPTHLIKTRGQQVTLRCSSQSGHNTVSWYQQALGQGPQFIFQYYREEENGRGNFPPRFSGLQFPNYSSELNVNALELDDSALYLCASTQPDGDYGYTFGSGTRLTVV.

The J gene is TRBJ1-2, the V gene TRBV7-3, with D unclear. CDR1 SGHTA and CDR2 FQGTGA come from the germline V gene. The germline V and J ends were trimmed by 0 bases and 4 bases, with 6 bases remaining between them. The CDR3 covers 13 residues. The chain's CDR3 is CASSLTDGYGYTF. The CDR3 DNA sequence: TGTGCCAGCAGCTTAACCGACGGCTATGGCTACACCTTC.

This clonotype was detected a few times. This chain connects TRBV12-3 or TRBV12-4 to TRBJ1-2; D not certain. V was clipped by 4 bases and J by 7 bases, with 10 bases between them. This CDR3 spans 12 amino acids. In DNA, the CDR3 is TGTGCCAGCAGTTCCCTAGGGCGTGGCTACACCTTC. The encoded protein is CASSSLGRGYTF.

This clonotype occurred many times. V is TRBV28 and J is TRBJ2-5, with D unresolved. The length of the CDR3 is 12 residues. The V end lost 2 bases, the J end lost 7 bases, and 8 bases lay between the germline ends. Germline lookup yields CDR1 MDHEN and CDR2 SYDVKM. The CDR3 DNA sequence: TGTGCCAGCAGTTTAGACGTAGGGACCCAGTACTTC. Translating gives CASSLDVGTQYF.

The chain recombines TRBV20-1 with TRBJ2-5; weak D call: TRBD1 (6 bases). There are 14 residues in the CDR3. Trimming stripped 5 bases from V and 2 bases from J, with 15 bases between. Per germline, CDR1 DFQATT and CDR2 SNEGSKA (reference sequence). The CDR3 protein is CSAHPGTTQETQYF. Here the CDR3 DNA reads TGCAGTGCTCACCCCGGGACAACTCAAGAGACCCAGTACTTC.

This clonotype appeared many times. CDR3 bases: TGTGCCAGCAGCTTAGAGCCGAGACTAGCTGTATTGGAGCAGTTCTTC. The encoded protein is CASSLEPRLAVLEQFF. The genes are TRBV11-2 and TRBJ2-1, with 7 bases identical to TRBD2. V lost 0 bases to trimming and J lost 10 bases; unmatched junction nucleotides: 12. Germline values: CDR1 SGHAT, CDR2 FQNNGV. This CDR3 has 16 residues.

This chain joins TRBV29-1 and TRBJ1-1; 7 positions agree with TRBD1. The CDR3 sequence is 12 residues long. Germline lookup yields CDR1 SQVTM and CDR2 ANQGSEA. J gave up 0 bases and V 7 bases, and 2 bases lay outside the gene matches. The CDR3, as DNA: TGCAGCGCCAGGGGGATGAACACTGAAGCTTTCTTT. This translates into CSARGMNTEAFF.

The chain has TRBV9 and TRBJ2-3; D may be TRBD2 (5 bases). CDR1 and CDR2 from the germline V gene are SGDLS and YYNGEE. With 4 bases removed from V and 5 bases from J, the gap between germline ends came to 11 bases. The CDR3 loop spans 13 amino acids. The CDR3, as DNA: TGTGCCAGCAGCCTTGGAGGAATAGATACGCAGTATTTT. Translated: CASSLGGIDTQYF.

The CDR3 sequence: CAWSGQGNPEAFF. CDR3 in DNA: TGTGCCTGGAGCGGACAGGGGAATCCTGAAGCTTTCTTT. This rearrangement joins TRBV30 to TRBJ1-1; 9 positions match TRBD1. This CDR3 is built from 13 residues. CDR1 GTSNPN and CDR2 SVGIG come from the germline V gene (reference sequence). With 3 bases clipped from V and 6 bases from J, the junction kept 5 bases outside the gene matches.

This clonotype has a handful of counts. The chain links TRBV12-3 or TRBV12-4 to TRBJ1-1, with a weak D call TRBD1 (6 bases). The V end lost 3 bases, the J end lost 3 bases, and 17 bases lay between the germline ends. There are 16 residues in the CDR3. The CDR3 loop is CASSLLGATRDTEAFF. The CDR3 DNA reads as TGTGCCAGCAGTTTGCTGGGGGCGACCCGGGACACTGAAGCTTTCTTT.

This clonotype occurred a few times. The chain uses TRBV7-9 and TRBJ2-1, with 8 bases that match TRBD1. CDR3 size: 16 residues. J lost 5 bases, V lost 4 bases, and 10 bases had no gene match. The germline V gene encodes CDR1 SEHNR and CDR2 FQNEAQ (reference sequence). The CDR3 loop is CASSSRPGQVNNEQFF. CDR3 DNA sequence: TGTGCCAGCAGCTCCCGACCGGGACAGGTAAACAATGAGCAGTTCTTC.

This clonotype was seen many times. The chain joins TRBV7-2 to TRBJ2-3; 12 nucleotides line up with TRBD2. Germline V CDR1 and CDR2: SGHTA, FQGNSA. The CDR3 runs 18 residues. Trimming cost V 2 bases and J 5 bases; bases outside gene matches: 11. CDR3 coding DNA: TGTGCCAGCAGCTTAAGGGTACTAGCGGGGGGTTTGTTAGATACGCAGTATTTT. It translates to CASSLRVLAGGLLDTQYF.

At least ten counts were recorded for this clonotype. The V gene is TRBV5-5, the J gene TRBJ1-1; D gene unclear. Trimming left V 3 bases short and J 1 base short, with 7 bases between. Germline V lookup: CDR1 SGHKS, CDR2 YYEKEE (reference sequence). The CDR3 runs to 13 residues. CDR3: CASSYVRNTEAFF. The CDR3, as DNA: TGTGCCAGCAGCTACGTGAGGAACACTGAAGCTTTCTTT.

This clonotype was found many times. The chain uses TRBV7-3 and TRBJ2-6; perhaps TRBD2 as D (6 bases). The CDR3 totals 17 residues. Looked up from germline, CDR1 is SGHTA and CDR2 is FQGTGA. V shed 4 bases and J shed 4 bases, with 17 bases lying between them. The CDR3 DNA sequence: TGTGCCAGCAGCTATACAAGGATTAGCGGCGGGGCCAACGTCCTGACTTTC. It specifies CASSYTRISGGANVLTF.

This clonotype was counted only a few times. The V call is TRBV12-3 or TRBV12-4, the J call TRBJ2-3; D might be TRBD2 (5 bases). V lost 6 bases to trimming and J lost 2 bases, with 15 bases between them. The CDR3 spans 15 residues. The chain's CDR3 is CASSEIGGYTDTQYF. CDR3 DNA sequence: TGTGCCAGCAGCGAGATAGGAGGATACACAGATACGCAGTATTTT.

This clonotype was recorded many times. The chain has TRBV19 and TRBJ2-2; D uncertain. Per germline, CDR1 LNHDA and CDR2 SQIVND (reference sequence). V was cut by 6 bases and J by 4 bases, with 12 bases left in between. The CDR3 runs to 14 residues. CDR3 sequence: CASSPRRVTGELFF. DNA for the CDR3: TGTGCCAGTAGCCCCCGGCGAGTCACCGGGGAGCTGTTTTTT.

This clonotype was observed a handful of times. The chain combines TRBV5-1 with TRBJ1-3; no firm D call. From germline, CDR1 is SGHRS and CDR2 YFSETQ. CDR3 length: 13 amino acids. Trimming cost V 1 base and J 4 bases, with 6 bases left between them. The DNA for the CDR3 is TGCGCCAGCAGCTTGCAGCTGGGAAACACCATATATTTT. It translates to CASSLQLGNTIYF.

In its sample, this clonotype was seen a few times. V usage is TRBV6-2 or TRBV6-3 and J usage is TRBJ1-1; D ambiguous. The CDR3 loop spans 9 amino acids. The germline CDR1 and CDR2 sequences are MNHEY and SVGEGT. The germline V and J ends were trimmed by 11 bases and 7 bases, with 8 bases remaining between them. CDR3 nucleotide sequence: TGTGCCGGAGAGCGTGAAGCTTTCTTT. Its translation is CAGEREAFF.